The entry below gives a single TCR beta chain sequence along with its context. CDR1 is SEHNR and CDR2 is FQNEAQ in the germline V gene (reference sequence). The CDR3 runs to 14 residues. V was clipped by 1 base and J by 5 bases, with 9 bases between them. Authors' methods: Cell counts per sample came from amplifying reference gene primers. Profiling relied on immunoSEQ multiplex PCR, and the TCRdb table lists in-frame clones only, not all of them. The V and J calls and clone size are taken from that table; D and trimming were inferred from the DNA. The table shows fewer than 70,000 clones, with about three quarters occurring only once. Seattle patients were enrolled while actively infected and followed longitudinally. This sample is drawn from a study of blood T cell repertoires in COVID-19. At the level of the study: T cells, B-cell-depleted T cells, or PBMCs provided the cDNA or gDNA that served as material.

The chain joins TRBV7-9 to TRBJ2-1, with a weak D call TRBD2 (6 bases). Sequences were obtained from peripheral blood. The receptor was isolated from a man aged 30 to 45 with COVID-19, enrolled during active disease. This CDR3 is CASSLEGLHNEQFF. Here the CDR3 DNA reads TGTGCCAGCAGCTTAGAGGGACTGCACAATGAGCAGTTCTTC.